This passage covers 2 T cell receptor beta chains from one sample sequenced in a study of cytomegalovirus exposure and HLA in healthy donors. The PCR made use of 60 Vbeta and 13 Jbeta primers. The table came from immunoSEQ multiplex PCR; TCRdb's copy has only in-frame clones and leaves some out. The table includes approximately 200,000 clones, approximately 80% detected once. Material: PBMCs. Receptors were obtained from a woman in her twenties or thirties in good health and CMV-seropositive.

This clone appeared a single time. This chain connects TRBV13 to TRBJ2-5, with 13 bases that match TRBD2. TRBJ2-7 matches the DNA end more closely, so the J call is doubtful. The CDR3 length is 16 residues. Germline V gene sequence: CDR1 PRHDT, CDR2 FYEKMQ (reference sequence). For the CDR3, the DNA is TGTGCCAGCAGCTTATGGGGGACTAGCGGGATCCACGAGCAGTACTTC. Residues: CASSLWGTSGIHEQYF.

The chain couples TRBV29-1 to TRBJ2-5; 9 bases are a match to TRBD2. The germline V gene has CDR1 SQVTM and CDR2 ANQGSEA. Losses at the gene ends were 0 bases for V and 2 bases for J; bases not matched to a gene: 10. The CDR3 consists of 17 residues. The CDR3 spells CSVEDLVSGGLQETQYF. In nucleotides, the CDR3 is TGCAGCGTTGAAGATCTGGTTAGCGGGGGTTTACAAGAGACCCAGTACTTC.